The source of this T cell receptor (beta chain) is a study of CD8+ T cells in alopecia areata. Germline lookup yields CDR1 SGHAT and CDR2 FQNNGV. The V end was cut by 3 bases, the J end by 4 bases, with 6 bases between. The CDR3 contains 12 residues. Investigators isolated RNA and reverse transcribed it into cDNA to act as the sequencing template. TCRdb keeps only in-frame clones here, not all; method: immunoSEQ multiplex PCR. This table has under 150,000 clones, approximately 60% appearing once. This receptor was taken from a human donor in good health. The rearrangement uses TRBV11-2 and TRBJ2-5; D is undetermined. Material: CD8+ T cells sorted from blood. CDR3 DNA: TGTGCCAGCAGCTTCACGGCAGAGACCCAGTACTTC. It specifies CASSFTAETQYF.